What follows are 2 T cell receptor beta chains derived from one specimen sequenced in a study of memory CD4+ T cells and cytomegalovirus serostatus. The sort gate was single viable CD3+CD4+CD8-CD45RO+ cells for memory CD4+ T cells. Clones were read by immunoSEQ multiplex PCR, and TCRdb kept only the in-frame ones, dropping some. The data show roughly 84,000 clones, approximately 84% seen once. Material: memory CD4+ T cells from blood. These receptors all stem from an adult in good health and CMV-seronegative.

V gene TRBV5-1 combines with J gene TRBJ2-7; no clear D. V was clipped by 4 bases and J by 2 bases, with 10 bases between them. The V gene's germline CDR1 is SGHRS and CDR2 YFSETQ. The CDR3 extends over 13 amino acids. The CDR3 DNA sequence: TGCGCCAGCAGCCCGGACGGGCCCTACGAGCAGTACTTC. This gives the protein CASSPDGPYEQYF.

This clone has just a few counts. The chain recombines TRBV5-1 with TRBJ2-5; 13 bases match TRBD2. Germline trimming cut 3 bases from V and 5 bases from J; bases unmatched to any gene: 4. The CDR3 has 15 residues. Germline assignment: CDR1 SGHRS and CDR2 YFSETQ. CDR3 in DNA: TGCGCCAGCAGCTCGACTAGCGGGGGGCCGGAGACCCAGTACTTC. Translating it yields CASSSTSGGPETQYF.